This TCR beta chain was profiled in a study of blood T cells in healthy people across ages. Study-level background: Capturing about one barcoded beta molecule per two T cells was achieved by template switching.

Next came a second PCR, run for about 7 to 12 cycles, which used a sample-barcoded 5' primer along with a J-beta primer mix. Via MiXCR, TCRdb re-called the 5' RACE reads, giving one row per CDR3 protein. The sample lists approximately 1,100,000 distinct CDR3 sequences, 40% to 45% occurring once. Overall study results and limits: Shifts in expanded clonotypes may have been confounded by donor CMV status, which was unknown. Measured against age, TCR beta diversity per million T cells decreased in a roughly linear manner.

Trimming pared 4 bases from V and 4 bases from J, leaving 7 bases between. CDR1 is MNHEY, CDR2 SVGAGI, per germline. This CDR3 has 12 residues. Many counts were recorded for this clonotype. Its antigen is unknown. V usage is TRBV6-5 and J usage is TRBJ1-2; perhaps TRBD1 as D (5 bases). This receptor was taken from a woman aged 60-70 years in good health. The specimen was blood. The CDR3 nucleotides are TGTGCCAGCAGTTCAGGGCCCTATGGCTACACCTTC. Residues: CASSSGPYGYTF.